Described below is a single T cell receptor (beta chain) sequence and its context. TCRdb's table, derived via immunoSEQ multiplex PCR, lists solely in-frame clones and lacks some. Among about 340,000 clones listed, 65% to 90% were seen once. The data were obtained in a study of blood T cell repertoires in COVID-19. V was pared by 4 bases and J by 6 bases, with 12 bases between. Germline CDR1 and CDR2: SGHDN and FVKESK. The CDR3 totals 13 residues. The chain uses TRBV14 and TRBJ1-1; D uncertain. Sequences were obtained from peripheral blood. This TCR came from a woman aged 60-70 years with COVID-19, enrolled during active disease. The CDR3 DNA reads TGTGCCAGCAGCCCGCTAAGCCGGGCTGAAGCTTTCTTT. It yields the protein CASSPLSRAEAFF.